This is a list of T cell receptor beta chains from one sample in a study of blood T cell repertoires in COVID-19. Some clones are missing from TCRdb's copy, which holds only in-frame ones; the method was immunoSEQ multiplex PCR. The repertoire holds 25,000 to 30,000 clones, with roughly 90% as singletons. Material for sequencing was peripheral blood. The receptors were gathered from a human donor in a cohort sampled during active COVID-19. Each CDR3 is given with its conserved first and last residue. The D gene is left open where the match is weak. Clone size is shown for a subset of rows, as once, few, many or a class of expanded clone.

abundance,len,d_gene,j_gene,v_gene,CDR3aa,CDR3nt
.,16,TRBD2,TRBJ2-1,TRBV7-6,CASSLTSGGTYNEQFF,TGTGCCAGCAGCCTGACTAGCGGGGGGACCTACAATGAGCAGTTCTTC
.,15,.,TRBJ1-5,TRBV9,CASSVGTVSNQPQHF,TGTGCCAGCAGCGTGGGCACCGTTAGCAATCAGCCCCAGCATTTT
.,18,TRBD2,TRBJ2-2,TRBV4-3,CASSQDQLAGGNTGELFF,TGCGCCAGCAGCCAAGATCAACTAGCGGGGGGAAACACCGGGGAGCTGTTTTTT
.,15,TRBD1,TRBJ2-1,TRBV27,CASSLWGQGATEQFF,TGTGCCAGCAGTTTATGGGGACAGGGCGCCACTGAGCAGTTCTTC
.,14,.,TRBJ2-1,TRBV4-2,CASSQEQGINEQFF,TGTGCCAGCAGCCAAGAGCAGGGGATCAATGAGCAGTTCTTC
.,15,TRBD2,TRBJ2-5,TRBV27,CASSFETSGRETQYF,TGTGCCAGCAGTTTCGAGACTAGCGGGAGAGAGACCCAGTACTTC
few,16,.,TRBJ2-2,TRBV6-5,CASSYLAQVNTGELFF,TGTGCCAGCAGTTATCTTGCACAGGTGAACACCGGGGAGCTGTTTTTT
.,14,TRBD2,TRBJ2-5,TRBV5-6,CASSSAGGGETQYF,TGTGCCAGCAGCTCTGCGGGGGGTGGAGAGACCCAGTACTTC
once,13,TRBD1,TRBJ1-3,TRBV9,CASSPPRGNTIYF,TGTGCCAGCAGCCCCCCCAGGGGGAACACCATATATTTT
.,12,TRBD1,TRBJ1-5,TRBV19,CASTTGIQPQHF,TGTGCCAGTACGACAGGGATTCAGCCCCAGCATTTT
.,16,TRBD1,TRBJ2-1,TRBV18,CASSPTRQGQGNEQFF,TGTGCCAGCTCACCAACGAGACAGGGGCAGGGCAATGAGCAGTTCTTC
.,17,TRBD2,TRBJ2-3,TRBV5-4,CASSQPGGGFRTDTQYF,TGTGCCAGCAGCCAGCCCGGCGGGGGGTTCCGCACAGATACGCAGTATTTT
.,15,.,TRBJ1-1,TRBV5-4,CASSSLQGANTEAFF,TGTGCCAGCAGCTCCCTACAGGGCGCGAACACTGAAGCTTTCTTT
.,13,.,TRBJ2-7,TRBV5-6,CASSYGTDYEQYF,TGTGCCAGCAGCTATGGGACTGACTACGAGCAGTACTTC
.,15,.,TRBJ2-7,TRBV7-2,CASSLVPGSSYEQYF,TGTGCCAGCAGCTTAGTGCCAGGTAGCTCCTACGAGCAGTACTTC
.,15,.,TRBJ1-6,TRBV10-3,CAISVGGPRNSPLHF,TGTGCCATCAGTGTCGGGGGACCCCGTAATTCACCCCTCCACTTT
few,14,TRBD1,TRBJ2-7,TRBV19,CASSMGQGANEQYF,TGTGCCAGTAGTATGGGACAGGGGGCGAACGAGCAGTACTTC
few,13,.,TRBJ1-2,TRBV12-3/TRBV12-4,CASALNRALGYTF,TGTGCCAGCGCCCTGAACAGGGCGTTAGGCTACACCTTC
once,16,TRBD2,TRBJ2-1,TRBV4-2,CASSQGEAGRYNEQFF,TGTGCCAGCAGCCAAGGTGAAGCGGGGAGGTACAATGAGCAGTTCTTC
once,13,.,TRBJ1-1,TRBV30,CAWSRRGGTEAFF,TGTGCCTGGAGTAGACGGGGAGGCACTGAAGCTTTCTTT
once,15,TRBD1,TRBJ1-1,TRBV18,CASSSGQGRNTEAFF,TGTGCCAGCTCATCGGGACAGGGCCGGAACACTGAAGCTTTCTTT
.,18,.,TRBJ2-2,TRBV6-2/TRBV6-3,CASSVTLAARGNTGELFF,TGTGCCAGCAGTGTAACACTCGCGGCCAGGGGAAACACCGGGGAGCTGTTTTTT
.,15,TRBD1,TRBJ1-2,TRBV29-1,CSVEDARGTGSGYTF,TGCAGCGTTGAAGACGCCCGGGGGACAGGGTCTGGCTACACCTTC
once,12,TRBD2,TRBJ2-1,TRBV11-2,CATSGEYNEQFF,TGTGCCACTAGCGGGGAGTACAATGAGCAGTTCTTC
.,15,TRBD1,TRBJ2-7,TRBV5-4,CASSRGQGSSYEQYF,TGTGCCAGCAGCCGTGGACAGGGAAGCTCCTACGAGCAGTACTTC
.,13,TRBD1,TRBJ2-2,TRBV5-4,CASSTDRAGELFF,TGTGCCAGCAGCACAGACAGGGCCGGGGAGCTGTTTTTT
.,15,.,TRBJ2-5,TRBV10-3,CAISEPRQTEETQYF,TGTGCCATCAGTGAGCCCCGGCAGACAGAAGAGACCCAGTACTTC
.,16,.,TRBJ2-2,TRBV3-1/TRBV3-2,CASSQGRRGNTGELFF,TGTGCCAGCAGCCAAGGGCGGCGGGGTAACACCGGGGAGCTGTTTTTT
.,13,TRBD1,TRBJ2-1,TRBV14,CASSPGQFNEQFF,TGTGCCAGCAGCCCGGGACAGTTTAATGAGCAGTTCTTC
.,12,.,TRBJ1-4,TRBV12-3/TRBV12-4,CASSLSGEKLFF,TGTGCCAGCAGTTTATCAGGGGAAAAACTGTTTTTT
.,14,.,TRBJ2-5,TRBV5-1,CASSLFREKETQYF,TGCGCCAGCAGCTTATTCAGGGAAAAAGAGACCCAGTACTTC
.,15,.,TRBJ2-3,TRBV11-2,CASSPGPAGTDTQYF,TGTGCCAGCAGCCCCGGACCCGCGGGTACAGATACGCAGTATTTT
.,11,.,TRBJ2-1,TRBV7-9,CASSSVYEQFF,TGTGCCAGCAGCTCCGTCTATGAGCAGTTCTTC
.,14,.,TRBJ1-6,TRBV5-4,CASSLGGYNSPLHF,TGTGCCAGCAGCTTGGGCGGTTATAATTCACCCCTCCACTTT
few,17,TRBD1,TRBJ1-3,TRBV4-1,CASSPAQGATAGNTIYF,TGCGCCAGCAGCCCTGCGCAGGGGGCGACCGCTGGAAACACCATATATTTT
.,17,TRBD2,TRBJ2-3,TRBV7-9,CASSLRLAGGPGDTQYF,TGTGCCAGCAGCTTACGACTAGCGGGGGGGCCCGGAGATACGCAGTATTTT
.,13,.,TRBJ2-7,TRBV27,CASSSGARDEQYF,TGTGCCAGCAGTTCGGGAGCTCGGGACGAGCAGTACTTC
.,16,TRBD2,TRBJ2-1,TRBV7-2,CASSFTSGGGYNEQFF,TGTGCCAGCAGCTTCACTAGCGGGGGGGGCTACAATGAGCAGTTCTTC
.,14,.,TRBJ1-2,TRBV9,CASGAGVGKHGYTF,TGTGCCAGCGGTGCAGGGGTTGGAAAGCATGGCTACACCTTC
medium-sized,13,.,TRBJ1-1,TRBV5-1,CASSLGQATEAFF,TGCGCCAGCAGCTTGGGACAGGCCACTGAAGCTTTCTTT
.,15,.,TRBJ2-7,TRBV19,CASSNQGHHWDEQYF,TGTGCCAGTAGTAACCAGGGACACCACTGGGACGAGCAGTACTTC
.,14,.,TRBJ1-2,TRBV2,CASSETGQVGGYTF,TGTGCCAGCAGTGAAACAGGGCAAGTGGGCGGCTACACCTTC
few,19,TRBD2,TRBJ2-3,TRBV10-3,CAISTNRDYRAGDTDTQYF,TGTGCCATCAGTACTAACAGGGATTATCGAGCGGGGGACACAGATACGCAGTATTTT
.,14,.,TRBJ2-3,TRBV7-9,CATTGQGSTDTQYF,TGTGCCACAACAGGGCAGGGAAGCACAGATACGCAGTATTTT
.,14,.,TRBJ1-1,TRBV3-1/TRBV3-2,CASSLGHMNTEAFF,TGTGCCAGCAGCCTGGGACATATGAACACTGAAGCTTTCTTT
.,16,.,TRBJ2-5,TRBV6-5,CASSYTAGMYQETQYF,TGTGCCAGCAGTTATACCGCAGGGATGTACCAAGAGACCCAGTACTTC
.,15,TRBD2,TRBJ2-3,TRBV6-4,CASSPSSGGPGTQYF,TGTGCCAGCAGTCCCTCTAGCGGGGGGCCGGGTACGCAGTATTTT
once,15,TRBD2,TRBJ2-5,TRBV5-1,CASSLQSGGKETQYF,TGCGCCAGCAGCTTGCAAAGCGGGGGGAAAGAGACCCAGTACTTC
.,17,TRBD2,TRBJ2-1,TRBV19,CASSTYPSGGRYNEQFF,TGTGCCAGTAGTACATACCCTAGCGGGGGGCGGTACAATGAGCAGTTCTTC
.,15,TRBD2,TRBJ2-7,TRBV7-7,CASSLDRGEAYEQYF,TGTGCTAGCAGCTTAGATCGGGGGGAAGCCTACGAGCAGTACTTC
.,11,.,TRBJ2-1,TRBV7-2,CASSSPSRQFF,TGTGCCAGCAGTTCTCCGAGTAGGCAGTTCTTC
once,12,.,TRBJ2-3,TRBV24-1,CATSQGWGTQYF,TGTGCCACCAGTCAGGGGTGGGGTACGCAGTATTTT
.,15,TRBD1,TRBJ2-2,TRBV3-1/TRBV3-2,CASSPGTGPTGELFF,TGTGCCAGCAGCCCCGGGACAGGGCCCACCGGGGAGCTGTTTTTT
.,16,.,TRBJ1-6,TRBV10-3,CAISERGADQNSPLHF,TGTGCCATCAGTGAGCGGGGGGCAGACCAGAATTCACCCCTCCACTTT